This T cell receptor beta chain derives from a study of blood T cell repertoires in COVID-19. The participants were between about 18 and 90 years old and came from about two dozen US areas. This clone was detected only once. TCRdb keeps only in-frame clones here, not all; method: immunoSEQ multiplex PCR. The table lists around 370,000 clones, 88% of them singletons. CDR3 length: 14 residues. V lost 2 bases and J lost 4, with 14 bases in between. The germline V gene encodes CDR1 SQVTM and CDR2 ANQGSEA. The V gene is TRBV29-1, the J gene TRBJ1-2, with D tentatively TRBD1 (6 bases). The sequenced sample consisted of PBMCs or T cells enriched from blood (not recorded which). The receptor was derived from a woman younger than 35 who had recovered from COVID-19. In DNA form, the CDR3 reads TGCAGCGTTGAATTCCCCGGGACACTCTATGGCTACACCTTC. Protein product: CSVEFPGTLYGYTF.